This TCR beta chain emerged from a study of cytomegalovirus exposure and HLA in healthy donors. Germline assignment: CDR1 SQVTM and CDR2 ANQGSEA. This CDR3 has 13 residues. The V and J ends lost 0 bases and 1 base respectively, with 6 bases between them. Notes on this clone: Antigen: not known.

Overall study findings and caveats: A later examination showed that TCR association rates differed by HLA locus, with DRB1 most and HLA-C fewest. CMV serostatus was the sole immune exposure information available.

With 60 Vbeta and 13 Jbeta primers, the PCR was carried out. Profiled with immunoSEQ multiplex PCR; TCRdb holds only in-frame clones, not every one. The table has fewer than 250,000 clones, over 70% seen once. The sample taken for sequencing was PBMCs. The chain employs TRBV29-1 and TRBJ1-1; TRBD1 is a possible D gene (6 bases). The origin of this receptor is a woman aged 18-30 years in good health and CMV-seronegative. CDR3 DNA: TGCAGCGTTGAAGAACAGGGGAACACTGAAGCTTTCTTT. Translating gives CSVEEQGNTEAFF.